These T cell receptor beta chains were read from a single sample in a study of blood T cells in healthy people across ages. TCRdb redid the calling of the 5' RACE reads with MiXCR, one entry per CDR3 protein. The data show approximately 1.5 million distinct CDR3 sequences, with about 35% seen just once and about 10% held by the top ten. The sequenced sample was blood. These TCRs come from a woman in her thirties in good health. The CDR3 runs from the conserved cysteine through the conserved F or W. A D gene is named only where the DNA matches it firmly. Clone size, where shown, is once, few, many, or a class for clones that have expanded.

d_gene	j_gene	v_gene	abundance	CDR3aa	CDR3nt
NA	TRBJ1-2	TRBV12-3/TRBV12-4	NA	CASSYARGGGYTF	TGTGCCAGCAGCTACGCCCGCGGTGGAGGCTACACCTTC
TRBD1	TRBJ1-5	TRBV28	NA	CASWGQGAQPQHF	TGTGCCAGCTGGGGACAGGGGGCCCAGCCCCAGCATTTT
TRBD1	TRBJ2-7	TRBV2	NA	CASSELYRTGTSYEQYF	TGTGCCAGCAGTGAATTGTACCGGACAGGTACCTCCTACGAGCAGTACTTC
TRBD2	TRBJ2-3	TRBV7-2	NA	CASSFLTSRTDTQYF	TGTGCCAGCAGCTTCTTGACTAGCCGGACAGATACGCAGTATTTT
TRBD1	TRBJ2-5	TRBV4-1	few	CASSQDGSGRGMTQYF	TGCGCCAGCAGCCAAGATGGATCGGGCAGGGGGATGACCCAGTACTTC
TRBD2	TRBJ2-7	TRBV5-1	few	CASSTLPRTSGSYEQYF	TGCGCCAGCAGCACCCTTCCCCGGACTAGCGGGAGCTACGAGCAGTACTTC
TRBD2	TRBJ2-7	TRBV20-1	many	CSARTSGPYEQYF	TGCAGTGCTAGGACTAGCGGGCCCTACGAGCAGTACTTC
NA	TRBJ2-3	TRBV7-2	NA	CASSLDLPGDTQYF	TGTGCCAGCAGCTTAGATCTTCCGGGAGATACGCAGTATTTT
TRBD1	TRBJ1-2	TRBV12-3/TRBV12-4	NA	CASSPPGGIVYGYTF	TGTGCCAGCAGCCCCCCAGGGGGCATTGTCTATGGCTACACCTTC
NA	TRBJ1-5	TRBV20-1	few	CSARDVRSNQPQHF	TGCAGTGCTAGAGATGTGAGGAGCAATCAGCCCCAGCATTTT
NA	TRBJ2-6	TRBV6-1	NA	CASNKGWGALGANVLTF	TGTGCCAGCAATAAAGGATGGGGGGCTCTAGGGGCCAACGTCCTGACTTTC
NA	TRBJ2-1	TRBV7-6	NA	CASSLAAPSAYNEQFF	TGTGCCAGCAGCTTAGCGGCTCCTAGCGCCTACAATGAGCAGTTCTTC
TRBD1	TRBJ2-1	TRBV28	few	CASSPGQAGEQFF	TGTGCCAGCAGTCCAGGACAGGCGGGTGAGCAGTTCTTC
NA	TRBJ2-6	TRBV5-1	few	CASSLGGGDGANVLTF	TGCGCCAGCAGCTTGGGAGGGGGTGATGGGGCCAACGTCCTGACTTTC
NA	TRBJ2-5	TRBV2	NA	CASRERQQETQYF	TGTGCCAGCAGGGAAAGACAGCAAGAGACCCAGTACTTC
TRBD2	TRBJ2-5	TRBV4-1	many	CASSQETSGRPHGTQYF	TGCGCCAGCAGCCAGGAAACTAGCGGGAGGCCTCACGGGACCCAGTACTTC
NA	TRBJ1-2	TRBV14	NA	CASSQTNRAGGSYIF	TGTGCCAGCAGCCAGACTAACAGGGCGGGTGGTAGCTACATCTTC
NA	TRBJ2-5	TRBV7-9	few	CASSPLGRGQETQYF	TGTGCCAGCAGCCCCCTGGGCAGGGGTCAAGAGACCCAGTACTTC
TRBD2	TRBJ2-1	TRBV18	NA	CASSPGLAGVVEQFF	TGTGCCAGCTCACCGGGACTAGCGGGAGTTGTTGAGCAGTTCTTC
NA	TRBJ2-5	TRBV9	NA	CASSVTTGVGETQYF	TGTGCCAGCAGCGTAACGACGGGAGTGGGAGAGACCCAGTACTTC
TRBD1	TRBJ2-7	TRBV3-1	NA	CASSQLDRAYEQYF	TGTGCCAGCAGCCAATTGGACAGGGCCTACGAGCAGTACTTC
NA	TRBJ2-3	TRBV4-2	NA	CASSQESGPGTDTQYF	TGTGCCAGCAGCCAAGAGAGCGGCCCTGGGACAGATACGCAGTATTTT
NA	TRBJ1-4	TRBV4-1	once	CASGQEQASNEKLFF	TGCGCCAGCGGCCAAGAACAGGCGTCTAATGAAAAACTGTTTTTT
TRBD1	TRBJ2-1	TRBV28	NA	CASTRQGRGEQFF	TGTGCCAGCACTAGACAGGGTAGGGGTGAGCAGTTCTTC
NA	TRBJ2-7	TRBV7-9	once	CASSETGVGYEQYF	TGTGCCAGCAGCGAGACGGGCGTGGGTTACGAGCAGTACTTC
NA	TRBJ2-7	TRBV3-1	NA	CASSDKGYSTYEQYF	TGTGCCAGCAGCGATAAGGGGTACTCAACCTACGAGCAGTACTTC
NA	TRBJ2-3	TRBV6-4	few	CAVPLGSKDTQYF	TGTGCCGTCCCCCTGGGGAGCAAAGATACGCAGTATTTT
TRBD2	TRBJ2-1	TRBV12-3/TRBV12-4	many	CASTLIAGYNNEQFF	TGTGCCAGCACCTTAATAGCGGGGTACAACAATGAGCAGTTCTTC
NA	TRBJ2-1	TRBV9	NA	CASSRGETYNEQFF	TGTGCCAGCAGCAGGGGGGAAACATACAATGAGCAGTTCTTC